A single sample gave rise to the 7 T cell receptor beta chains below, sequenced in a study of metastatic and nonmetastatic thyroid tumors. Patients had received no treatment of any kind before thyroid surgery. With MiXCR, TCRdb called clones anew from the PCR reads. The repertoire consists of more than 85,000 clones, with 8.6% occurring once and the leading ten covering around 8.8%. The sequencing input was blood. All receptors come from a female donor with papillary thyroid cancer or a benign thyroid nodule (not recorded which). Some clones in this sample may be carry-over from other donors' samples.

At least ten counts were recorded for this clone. The CDR3 protein is CSARDAGDYGYTF. The CDR3 DNA reads as TGCAGTGCTAGAGATGCAGGAGATTATGGCTACACCTTC. The V gene is TRBV20-1, the J gene TRBJ1-2; D is unresolved. The CDR3 extends over 13 amino acids. The ends were cut back, 0 bases at V and 5 bases at J, with 10 bases in the middle. Germline assignment: CDR1 DFQATT and CDR2 SNEGSKA (reference sequence).

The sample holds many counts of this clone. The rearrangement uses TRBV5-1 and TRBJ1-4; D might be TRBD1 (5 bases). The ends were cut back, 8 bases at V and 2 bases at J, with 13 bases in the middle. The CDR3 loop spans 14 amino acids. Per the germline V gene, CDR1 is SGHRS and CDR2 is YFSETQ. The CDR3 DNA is TGCGCCAGTAGGCTAAAGGGGACTAATGAAAAACTGTTTTTT. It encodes CASRLKGTNEKLFF.

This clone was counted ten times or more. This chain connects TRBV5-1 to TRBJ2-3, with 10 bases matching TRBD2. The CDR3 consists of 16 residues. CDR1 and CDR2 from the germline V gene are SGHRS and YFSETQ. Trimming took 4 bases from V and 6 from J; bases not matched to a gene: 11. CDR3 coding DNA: TGCGCCAGCAGCAGTGGACTAGCGGCCTTCTCCGATACGCAGTATTTT. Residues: CASSSGLAAFSDTQYF.

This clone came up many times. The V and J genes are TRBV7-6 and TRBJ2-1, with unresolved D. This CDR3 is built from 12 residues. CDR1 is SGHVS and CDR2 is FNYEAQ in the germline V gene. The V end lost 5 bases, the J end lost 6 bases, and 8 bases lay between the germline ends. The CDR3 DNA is TGTGCCAGCAGCACAGTCCCCAATGAGCAGTTCTTC. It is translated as CASSTVPNEQFF.

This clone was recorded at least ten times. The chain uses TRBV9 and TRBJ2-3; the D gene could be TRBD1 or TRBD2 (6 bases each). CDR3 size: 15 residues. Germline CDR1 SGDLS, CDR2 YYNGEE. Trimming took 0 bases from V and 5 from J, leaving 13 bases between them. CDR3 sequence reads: CASSVGPGGQDTQYF. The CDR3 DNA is TGTGCCAGCAGCGTAGGTCCCGGGGGCCAAGATACGCAGTATTTT.

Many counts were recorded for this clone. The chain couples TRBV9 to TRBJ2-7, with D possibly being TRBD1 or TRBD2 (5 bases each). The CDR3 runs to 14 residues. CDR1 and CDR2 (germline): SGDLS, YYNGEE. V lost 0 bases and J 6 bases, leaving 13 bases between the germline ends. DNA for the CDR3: TGTGCCAGCAGCGTAGGGGACCCCCACCGCGAGCAGTACTTC. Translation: CASSVGDPHREQYF.

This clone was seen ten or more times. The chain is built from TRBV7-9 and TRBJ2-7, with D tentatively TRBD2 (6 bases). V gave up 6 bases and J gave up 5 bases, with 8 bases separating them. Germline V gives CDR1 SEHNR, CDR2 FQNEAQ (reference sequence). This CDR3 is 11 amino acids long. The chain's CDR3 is CASRGGDEQYF. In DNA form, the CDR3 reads TGTGCCAGCAGAGGCGGGGACGAGCAGTACTTC.